The 15 T cell receptor beta chains listed next were all sequenced from one sample in a study of early T cells in non-severe SARS-CoV-2 infection. TCRdb itself ran the 5' RACE reads through MiXCR, one entry per CDR3 protein. The sample consists of roughly 54,000 distinct CDR3 sequences, around 13% of them appearing once. Sequencing was done on a sample of whole blood. The origin of the receptors is an adult who was a healthcare worker with PCR-confirmed SARS-CoV-2 infection or an uninfected control (not recorded which).

This clonotype was detected a few times. The chain uses TRBV14 and TRBJ2-5; no definite D call. The CDR3 totals 15 residues. Germline V gene sequence: CDR1 SGHDN, CDR2 FVKESK. With 2 bases removed from V and 4 bases from J, the gap between germline ends came to 14 bases. CDR3 region: CASSQTGRFGETQYF. The CDR3 region has the DNA TGTGCCAGCAGCCAAACCGGCCGATTCGGAGAGACCCAGTACTTC.

There are many counts of this clonotype. The V gene is TRBV5-5, the J gene TRBJ2-7, with 8 bases that match TRBD2. Losses at the gene ends were 4 bases for V and 6 bases for J; bases not matched to a gene: 6. The CDR3 length is 13 residues. The V gene's germline CDR1 is SGHKS and CDR2 YYEKEE (reference sequence). In DNA form, the CDR3 reads TGTGCCAGCAGCCCGGGACTAGGGGGCGAGCAGTACTTC. This gives the protein CASSPGLGGEQYF.

This rearrangement joins TRBV4-1 to TRBJ2-3, with D perhaps matching TRBD2 (6 bases). The germline CDR1 and CDR2 sequences are MGHRA and YSYEKL. V shed 6 bases and J shed 0 bases, with 19 bases lying between them. This CDR3 has 17 amino acids. CDR3 in amino acids: CASRPYGGVSSTDTQYF. The CDR3 bases are TGCGCCAGCAGACCCTACGGGGGAGTCTCTAGCACAGATACGCAGTATTTT.

This clonotype was seen repeatedly, ten times or more. The chain's CDR3 is CASSLDASSRGNEQFF. The CDR3 DNA sequence: TGTGCCAGCAGCTTAGACGCCTCAAGCAGGGGGAATGAGCAGTTCTTC. This chain uses TRBV7-9 with TRBJ2-1; 7 positions agree with TRBD1. CDR3 length: 16 amino acids. V was pared by 1 base and J by 7 bases, with 10 bases of the junction left unmatched. The germline CDR1 and CDR2 sequences are SEHNR and FQNEAQ (reference sequence).

V gene TRBV12-3 or TRBV12-4 combines with J gene TRBJ1-4; D ambiguous. This CDR3 comprises 13 residues. V was clipped by 3 bases and J by 8 bases, with 10 bases between them. The CDR3 bases are TGTGCCAGCAGTTTGGGCTTAGGCGAAAAACTGTTTTTT. Translation: CASSLGLGEKLFF.

This chain joins TRBV6-1 and TRBJ1-4, with 7 bases lining up with TRBD1. V shed 7 bases, J shed 6 bases, and the junction held 8 bases outside the gene matches. CDR3 size: 14 residues. CDR1 is MNHNS and CDR2 is SASEGT in the germline V gene. The CDR3 loop is CASTQGGTDEKLFF. The DNA for the CDR3 is TGTGCCAGCACCCAGGGGGGTACAGATGAAAAACTGTTTTTT.

This clonotype was detected only a few times. At one end, the junction sequence differs from germline, possibly due to a read error. V usage is TRBV6-2 or TRBV6-3 and J usage is TRBJ2-7; D is unclear. Germline V gene sequence: CDR1 MNHEY, CDR2 SVGEGT. The CDR3 runs to 13 residues. The CDR3 spells CAGSYLDGYEQYF. In nucleotides, the CDR3 is TGTGCCGGCAGTTACTTGGACGGCTACGAGCAGTACTTC.

This clonotype showed up just a few times. This chain joins TRBV5-1 and TRBJ2-7; either TRBD1 or TRBD2 may fit D (5 bases each). Trimming pared 4 bases from V and 4 bases from J, leaving 15 bases between. This CDR3 region has 14 residues. Germline V gene sequence: CDR1 SGHRS, CDR2 YFSETQ. CDR3 amino acids: CASSPGTALYEQYF. The CDR3 DNA reads TGCGCCAGCAGCCCGGGGACGGCCTTATACGAGCAGTACTTC.

A note on this clonotype: An end of the junction does not agree with germline; a read error may underlie this. The chain carries TRBV11-2 and TRBJ2-5, with D possibly being TRBD1 or TRBD2 (6 bases each). CDR3 size: 11 residues. Looked up from germline, CDR1 is SGHAT and CDR2 is FQNNGV. Here the CDR3 DNA reads TGTGCCAGCGATCCCGGGGGACACATGGTCTTC. Its protein product is CASDPGGHMVF.

This clonotype has ten or more counts. The gene calls are TRBV12-3 or TRBV12-4 and TRBJ2-3; 14 bases are a match to TRBD2. The CDR3 contains 18 residues. The trim removed 4 bases at V and 4 bases at J, leaving 10 bases unmatched. The CDR3 loop is CASSSWIRLAGGADTQYF. The CDR3, as DNA: TGTGCCAGCAGTTCCTGGATCCGACTAGCGGGAGGGGCAGATACGCAGTATTTT.

This clonotype was detected ten times or more. The junction departs from germline at one end; a sequencing error may be responsible. The chain joins TRBV4-1 to TRBJ1-3, with D tentatively TRBD1 (5 bases). This CDR3 is built from 17 residues. The germline V gene has CDR1 MGHRA and CDR2 YSYEKL. The CDR3 protein is CASSQVRTKSSENTIYF. The CDR3 DNA sequence: TGCGCCAGCAGCCAAGTAAGGACAAAGAGCTCTGAAAACACCATATATTTT.

Comments on this clonotype: This may arise from a read error, as a much more abundant clone is one base away. J is TRBJ2-3 and V is TRBV7-2; no clear D. Germline CDR1 is SGHTA and CDR2 is FQGNSA. This CDR3 is built from 12 residues. CDR3 residues: CVSSIKRDTQYF. In nucleotides, the CDR3 is TGTGTCAGCAGCATAAAGCGAGATACGCAGTATTTT.

This clonotype showed up just a few times. The chain couples TRBV7-3 to TRBJ2-3; 8 positions agree with TRBD2. CDR3 length equals 16 residues. The junction had 8 bases not matched to a gene; V was cut back by 2 bases and J by 4 bases. From germline, CDR1 is SGHTA and CDR2 FQGTGA. The CDR3 coding sequence is TGTGCCAGCAGCTTATTTCCACTAGCGGATCCAGATACGCAGTATTTT. Translated: CASSLFPLADPDTQYF.

The V call is TRBV28, the J call TRBJ1-3, with D hard to call. The CDR3 is 17 residues long. Germline CDR1 and CDR2: MDHEN and SYDVKM. Trimming left V 7 bases short and J 1 base short, with 20 bases between. The CDR3 DNA reads as TGTGCCAGCATCAGCTCCGATGGGTCTTCTTCTGGAAACACCATATATTTT. Translated, it gives CASISSDGSSSGNTIYF.

This clonotype came up many times. The chain combines TRBV7-2 with TRBJ1-1; no clear D gene. Per the germline V gene, CDR1 is SGHTA and CDR2 is FQGNSA. The CDR3 has 14 residues. V dropped 0 bases and J dropped 0 bases, with 5 bases sitting between them. CDR3 region: CASSLASVNTEAFF. The CDR3 nucleotides are TGTGCCAGCAGCTTAGCCTCGGTGAACACTGAAGCTTTCTTT.